The 23 T cell receptor beta chains below come from one sample, sequenced in a study of shared clonotypes between healthy human individuals. Clones were read by immunoSEQ multiplex PCR, and TCRdb kept only the in-frame ones, dropping some. The profile covers 600,000 to 750,000 clones, with roughly 87% appearing a single time and 30% to 40% taken by the ten largest. Sequenced input: memory CD8+ T cells from PBMCs. Regarding subset: CD45RO+ cells pooled with CCR7-negative TemRA cells. The receptors were sampled from a man between 18 and 29 years old in good health. Some clones in this sample may be carry-over from other donors' samples.

This clone was seen only a few times. Other DNA sequences in this sample translate to the same CDR3. The chain joins TRBV28 to TRBJ1-1, with TRBD1 matching over 10 bases. Unmatched junction bases numbered 9, after V lost 8 bases and J lost 6 bases. The germline gives CDR1 MDHEN, CDR2 SYDVKM. The CDR3 covers 14 residues. This CDR3 is CASRSDRGPPEAFF. DNA for the CDR3: TGTGCCAGCCGAAGTGACAGGGGGCCTCCTGAAGCTTTCTTT.

This chain joins TRBV29-1 and TRBJ2-7; no firm D call. Germline CDR1 SQVTM, CDR2 ANQGSEA. V was clipped by 5 bases and J by 2 bases, with 7 bases between them. The CDR3 length is 11 residues. In DNA, the CDR3 is TGCAGCGTTATACCCCCCTACGAGCAGTACTTC. Translating it yields CSVIPPYEQYF.

The chain couples TRBV4-3 to TRBJ2-1, with 8 nucleotides matching TRBD1. In germline, CDR1 is LGHNA, CDR2 YSLEER. J gave up 2 bases and V 1 base, and 1 base lay outside the gene matches. The CDR3 totals 15 residues. CDR3 protein: CASSQAGQAYNEQFF. The CDR3 coding sequence is TGCGCCAGCAGCCAAGCGGGACAGGCCTACAATGAGCAGTTCTTC.

This clone was seen only a few times. The rearrangement joins TRBV10-2 to TRBJ1-1, with unresolved D. CDR3 length equals 14 residues. V was cut by 0 bases and J by 6 bases, with 11 bases left in between. Germline values: CDR1 WSHSY, CDR2 SAAADI. CDR3 sequence reads: CASSESTLRAEAFF. CDR3 DNA sequence: TGCGCCAGCAGTGAGTCGACCTTGAGAGCTGAAGCTTTCTTT.

The J gene is TRBJ1-2, the V gene TRBV10-3, with D perhaps matching TRBD1 (5 bases). The V end lost 7 bases, the J end lost 6 bases, and 12 bases lay between the germline ends. The CDR3 is made up of 12 amino acids. Germline CDR1 reads ENHRY; CDR2 reads SYGVKD. CDR3 bases: TGTGCCATCAATTCCGGGACGGATGGCTACACCTTC. Translating it yields CAINSGTDGYTF.

The V and J genes are TRBV5-8 and TRBJ2-1; TRBD2 agrees at 7 bases. Germline V gene data show CDR1 as SGHTS and CDR2 as YDEGEE. This CDR3 spans 15 amino acids. Unmatched junction bases numbered 9, after V lost 4 bases and J lost 5 bases. CDR3 nucleotide sequence: TGTGCCAGCAGCCCCGCCGGACTAGGGGACAATGAGCAGTTCTTC. This translates into CASSPAGLGDNEQFF.

This clone has only one observation. The chain uses TRBV10-3 and TRBJ1-2; 7 nucleotides align to TRBD1. With 8 bases clipped from V and 3 bases from J, the junction kept 6 bases outside the gene matches. Germline CDR1 is ENHRY and CDR2 is SYGVKD. The CDR3 extends over 13 amino acids. CDR3 nucleotide sequence: TGTGCCATCTGGACAGGAGTTGACTATGGCTACACCTTC. Translated: CAIWTGVDYGYTF.

This clone appeared once. The chain uses TRBV19 and TRBJ1-1; D remains unclear. The CDR3 is 14 amino acids. The V gene lost 0 bases and the J gene lost 3 bases, with 8 bases spanning the gap. Germline-derived CDR1 and CDR2 are LNHDA and SQIVND (reference sequence). CDR3 sequence (DNA): TGTGCCAGTAGTATAGATCCAGATGACACTGAAGCTTTCTTT. Amino acids: CASSIDPDDTEAFF.

V is TRBV2 and J is TRBJ2-1; 9 nucleotides match TRBD1. Trimming cost V 2 bases and J 4 bases; bases outside gene matches: 6. CDR1 and CDR2 (germline): SNHLY, FYNNEI. This CDR3 has 16 residues. Written as DNA, the CDR3 is TGTGCCAGCAGTGAATTAGGGGGACAGGGATACAATGAGCAGTTCTTC. Amino acid sequence: CASSELGGQGYNEQFF.

This chain uses TRBV5-1 with TRBJ1-1; no reliable D call. Deletions cut 1 base from V and 4 bases from J, with 17 bases between. The CDR3 contains 16 residues. The germline V gene encodes CDR1 SGHRS and CDR2 YFSETQ. The CDR3 loop reads CASSLTRVREGTEAFF. The CDR3 region has the DNA TGCGCCAGCAGCTTGACGAGGGTGAGGGAAGGCACTGAAGCTTTCTTT.

The chain links TRBV11-2 to TRBJ2-5; D unclear. Per germline, CDR1 SGHAT and CDR2 FQNNGV. The V end was cut by 8 bases, the J end by 4 bases, with 14 bases between. The CDR3 runs 13 residues. The CDR3: CASDRSKGETQYF. The DNA of the CDR3 is TGTGCCAGCGATCGAAGCAAGGGAGAGACCCAGTACTTC.

This clone was seen a handful of times. V is TRBV9 and J is TRBJ2-1; D is ambiguous. Germline assignment: CDR1 SGDLS and CDR2 YYNGEE. The length of the CDR3 is 12 residues. V lost 3 bases, J lost 4 bases, and 5 bases lay in between. The CDR3 DNA reads as TGTGCCAGCAGCGCCGAGTACAATGAGCAGTTCTTC. Amino acid sequence: CASSAEYNEQFF.

The chain employs TRBV6-1 and TRBJ1-1, with D uncertain. Germline V gene lookup returns CDR1 MNHNS and CDR2 SASEGT. Trimming left V 8 bases short and J 2 bases short, with 6 bases between. This CDR3 has 11 amino acids. The CDR3 loop is CASLINTEAFF. Here the CDR3 DNA reads TGTGCCAGCCTAATTAACACTGAAGCTTTCTTT.

CDR3 residues: CASSGRDTSTDTQYF. The CDR3 DNA reads as TGTGCCAGCAGCGGACGGGACACTTCCACAGATACGCAGTATTTT. The chain combines TRBV9 with TRBJ2-3, with D possibly TRBD1 on 6 matching bases. Germline V gene data show CDR1 as SGDLS and CDR2 as YYNGEE. This CDR3 spans 15 amino acids. The V and J ends lost 3 bases and 2 bases respectively, with 13 bases between them.

CDR3 protein: CASSYGAGTGYEQYF. DNA of the CDR3: TGTGCCAGCAGCTATGGGGCGGGTACGGGATACGAGCAGTACTTC. The chain couples TRBV5-6 to TRBJ2-7; D may correspond to TRBD1 or TRBD2 (5 bases each). V was clipped by 3 bases and J by 4 bases, with 17 bases between them. There are 15 residues in the CDR3. Germline V lookup: CDR1 SGHDT, CDR2 YYEEEE.

The chain combines TRBV27 with TRBJ2-1; 7 bases map to TRBD2. CDR1 is MNHEY and CDR2 is SMNVEV in the germline V gene (reference sequence). This CDR3 contains 14 residues. Trimming at V came to 2 bases and at J to 3 bases, leaving 1 base not matched to a gene. The CDR3 DNA reads TGTGCCAGCAGTTTACTAGCGGACTACAATGAGCAGTTCTTC. It translates to CASSLLADYNEQFF.

V gene TRBV9 combines with J gene TRBJ2-7; D not resolved. V was clipped by 4 bases and J by 2 bases, with 16 bases between them. Per germline, CDR1 SGDLS and CDR2 YYNGEE. CDR3 length: 15 residues. This chain's CDR3 is CASSLHGSVTYEQYF. The CDR3 DNA reads as TGTGCCAGCAGCCTACACGGCAGCGTAACCTACGAGCAGTACTTC. The variable domain in full, completed from reference TRBV9 and TRBJ2-7, reads DSGVTQTPKHLITATGQRVTLRCSPRSGDLSVYWYQQSLDQGLQFLIQYYNGEERAKGNILERFSAQQFPDLHSELNLSSLELGDSALYFCASSLHGSVTYEQYFGPGTRLTVT.

The chain uses TRBV27 and TRBJ1-2; D is unresolved. This CDR3 spans 16 amino acids. Trimming removed 4 bases at V and 2 bases at J, with 17 bases between. The V gene's germline CDR1 is MNHEY and CDR2 SMNVEV (reference sequence). The CDR3 DNA reads as TGTGCCAGCAGTTATTTGGGTTCGCTTAACAACTATGGCTACACCTTC. Translation gives CASSYLGSLNNYGYTF.

CDR3 amino acids: CSGTGLATEAFF. The CDR3 nucleotides are TGCAGCGGCACAGGTTTAGCCACTGAAGCTTTCTTT. This chain connects TRBV29-1 to TRBJ1-1; tentatively, D is TRBD1 (5 bases). The CDR3 sequence is 12 residues long. In germline, CDR1 is SQVTM, CDR2 ANQGSEA. Between the trimmed V and J ends, which lost 7 bases and 4 bases, there was a span of 13 bases. Drawing the rest from reference TRBV29-1 and TRBJ1-1, the complete variable domain is SAVISQKPSRDICQRGTSLTIQCQVDSQVTMMFWYRQQPGQSLTLIATANQGSEATYESGFVIDKFPISRPNLTFSTLTVSNMSPEDSSIYLCSGTGLATEAFFGQGTRLTVV.

The V gene is TRBV7-3, the J gene TRBJ1-1; D call uncertain. The CDR3 contains 15 residues. CDR1 SGHTA and CDR2 FQGTGA come from the germline V gene. Trimming took 0 bases from V and 1 from J, leaving 9 bases between them. The CDR3 reads CASSLTRLPNTEAFF. DNA for the CDR3: TGTGCCAGCAGCTTAACGCGCCTACCGAACACTGAAGCTTTCTTT.

V is TRBV7-9 and J is TRBJ1-1; D not resolved. Germline lookup yields CDR1 SEHNR and CDR2 FQNEAQ (reference sequence). This CDR3 region has 16 residues. The V and J ends lost 5 bases and 0 bases respectively, with 16 bases between them. The CDR3 reads CASSPKTSGMNTEAFF. The CDR3 DNA reads TGTGCCAGCAGCCCCAAGACGTCCGGTATGAACACTGAAGCTTTCTTT.

The chain is built from TRBV5-4 and TRBJ1-2, with 10 bases fitting TRBD1. The CDR3 is 16 amino acids. The germline CDR1 and CDR2 sequences are SGHNT and YYREEE (reference sequence). V was clipped by 4 bases and J by 4 bases; unmatched bases: 10. Here the CDR3 reads CASSKGTGTGVYGYTF. In DNA, the CDR3 is TGTGCCAGCAGCAAAGGCACCGGGACAGGGGTCTATGGCTACACCTTC.

This clone occurred a few times. The chain links TRBV6-1 to TRBJ2-1; possible D gene TRBD2, 6 bases. From germline, CDR1 is MNHNS and CDR2 SASEGT. The germline V and J ends were trimmed by 1 base and 3 bases, with 16 bases remaining between them. The CDR3 is made up of 17 amino acids. The CDR3: CASSEDALAGYYNEQFF. The CDR3 DNA follows: TGTGCCAGCAGTGAAGATGCGCTGGCGGGATACTACAATGAGCAGTTCTTC.